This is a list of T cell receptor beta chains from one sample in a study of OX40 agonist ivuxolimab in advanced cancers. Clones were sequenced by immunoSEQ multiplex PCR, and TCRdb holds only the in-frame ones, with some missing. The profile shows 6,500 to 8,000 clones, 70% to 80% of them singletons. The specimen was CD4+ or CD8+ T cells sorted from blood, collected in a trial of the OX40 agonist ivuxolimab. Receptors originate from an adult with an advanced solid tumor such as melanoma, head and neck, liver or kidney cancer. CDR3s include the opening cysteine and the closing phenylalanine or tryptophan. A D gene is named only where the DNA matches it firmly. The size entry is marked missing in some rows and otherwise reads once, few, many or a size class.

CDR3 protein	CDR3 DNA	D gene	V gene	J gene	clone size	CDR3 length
CASSPGSLDSNNEQFF	TGCGCCAGCAGCCCCGGGAGCCTTGACAGTAACAATGAGCAGTTCTTC	NA	TRBV4-3	TRBJ2-1	NA	16
CASSLMVGEQFF	TGTGCCAGCAGTTTAATGGTGGGTGAGCAGTTCTTC	NA	TRBV28	TRBJ2-1	NA	12
CASSQEWDLGANVLTF	TGTGCCAGCAGCCAAGAATGGGACCTAGGGGCCAACGTCCTGACTTTC	NA	TRBV14	TRBJ2-6	NA	16
CASSVAGTGDGTEAFF	TGTGCCAGCAGCGTAGCAGGGACAGGGGATGGCACTGAAGCTTTCTTT	TRBD1	TRBV9	TRBJ1-1	few	16
CASSRGLAGVYEQYF	TGTGCCAGCAGCCGAGGACTAGCGGGGGTCTACGAGCAGTACTTC	TRBD2	TRBV7-2	TRBJ2-7	NA	15
CASSTSGIYGYTF	TGTGCCAGCAGTACCTCAGGGATCTATGGCTACACCTTC	NA	TRBV27	TRBJ1-2	NA	13
CASTWDNNYGYTF	TGTGCCAGCACCTGGGACAACAACTATGGCTACACCTTC	NA	TRBV2	TRBJ1-2	NA	13
CASKRGGSNQPQHF	TGTGCCAGCAAACGGGGGGGCAGCAATCAGCCCCAGCATTTT	NA	TRBV27	TRBJ1-5	NA	14
CASSAIFSGANVLTF	TGTGCCAGCAGCGCGATATTCTCTGGGGCCAACGTCCTGACTTTC	NA	TRBV7-6	TRBJ2-6	NA	15
CASSFALGQVGNEQFF	TGTGCCAGCAGCTTCGCTCTCGGACAGGTGGGGAATGAGCAGTTCTTC	TRBD1	TRBV7-9	TRBJ2-1	once	16
CASSPTRARRGETQYF	TGTGCCAGCAGCCCGACACGAGCGAGAAGGGGAGAGACCCAGTACTTC	NA	TRBV11-2	TRBJ2-5	few	16
CASPLEGRRYQETQYF	TGTGCCAGCCCCTTGGAGGGGCGCCGGTACCAAGAGACCCAGTACTTC	NA	TRBV28	TRBJ2-5	NA	16
CASSSRATPAGELFF	TGTGCCAGCAGTTCCAGGGCGACCCCCGCCGGGGAGCTGTTTTTT	NA	TRBV27	TRBJ2-2	NA	15
CASSLVLATDTQYF	TGTGCCAGCAGCTTAGTGTTAGCCACAGATACGCAGTATTTT	NA	TRBV7-9	TRBJ2-3	NA	14
CASSQELGAPDGYTF	TGCGCCAGCAGCCAAGAGTTGGGGGCGCCGGATGGCTACACCTTC	NA	TRBV4-1	TRBJ1-2	NA	15
CASSFGGLVTHEQYF	TGTGCCAGCAGTTTCGGGGGACTAGTCACCCACGAGCAGTACTTC	TRBD2	TRBV28	TRBJ2-7	NA	15
CASSLGRGVEAFF	TGTGCCAGCAGCTTGGGGCGGGGGGTTGAAGCTTTCTTT	NA	TRBV5-6	TRBJ1-1	NA	13
CASSLEITDTQYF	TGTGCCAGCAGTCTAGAAATCACAGATACGCAGTATTTT	NA	TRBV25-1	TRBJ2-3	NA	13
CASSLLVTGSQPQHF	TGTGCCAGCAGTTTATTGGTGACAGGCTCTCAGCCCCAGCATTTT	NA	TRBV28	TRBJ1-5	NA	15
CASSYSGQGAEYEQYF	TGTGCCAGCAGTTACTCGGGACAGGGGGCAGAGTACGAGCAGTACTTC	TRBD1	TRBV6-5	TRBJ2-7	NA	16